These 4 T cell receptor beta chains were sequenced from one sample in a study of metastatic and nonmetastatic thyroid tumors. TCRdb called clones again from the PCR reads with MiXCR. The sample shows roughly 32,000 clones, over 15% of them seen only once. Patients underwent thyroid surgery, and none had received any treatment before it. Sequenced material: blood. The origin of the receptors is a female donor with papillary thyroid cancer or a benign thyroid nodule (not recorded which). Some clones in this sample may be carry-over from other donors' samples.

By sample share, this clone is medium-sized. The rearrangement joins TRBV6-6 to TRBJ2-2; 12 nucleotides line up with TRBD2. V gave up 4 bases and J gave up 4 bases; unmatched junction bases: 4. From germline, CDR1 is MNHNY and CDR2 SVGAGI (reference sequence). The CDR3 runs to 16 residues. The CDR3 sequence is CASSFSSGGATGELFF. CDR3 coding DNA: TGTGCCAGCAGTTTCTCTAGCGGGGGGGCCACCGGGGAGCTGTTTTTT.

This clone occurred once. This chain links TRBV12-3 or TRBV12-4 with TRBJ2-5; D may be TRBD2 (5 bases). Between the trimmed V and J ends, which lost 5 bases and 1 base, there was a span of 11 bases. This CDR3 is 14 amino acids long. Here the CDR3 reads CASSPRLRQETQYF. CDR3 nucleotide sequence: TGTGCCAGCAGTCCCAGACTACGCCAAGAGACCCAGTACTTC.

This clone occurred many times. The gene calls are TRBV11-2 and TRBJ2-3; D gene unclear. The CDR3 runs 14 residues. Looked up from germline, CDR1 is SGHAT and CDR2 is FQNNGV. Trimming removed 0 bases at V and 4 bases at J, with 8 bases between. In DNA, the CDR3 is TGTGCCAGCAGCTTAGAGAGTGCCGCAGATACGCAGTATTTT. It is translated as CASSLESAADTQYF.

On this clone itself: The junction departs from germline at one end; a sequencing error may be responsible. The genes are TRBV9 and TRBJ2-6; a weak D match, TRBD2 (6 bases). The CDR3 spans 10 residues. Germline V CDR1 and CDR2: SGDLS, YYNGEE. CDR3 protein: CASSVEAAGF. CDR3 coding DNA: TGTGCCAGCAGCGTAGAGGCCGCGGGGTTC.